This T cell receptor beta chain was sequenced in a study of cytomegalovirus exposure and HLA in healthy donors. Use of 60 Vbeta and 13 Jbeta primers characterized the PCR. This table comes from immunoSEQ multiplex PCR, and its TCRdb copy is limited to in-frame clones, with some not included. The table shows about 170,000 clones, with around 80% occurring only once. Findings and caveats of the study: Judged likely to be a sequencing artifact was a cluster of highly shared sequence variants. It has been reported that TCR beta sequences accurately predicted the HLA-A and HLA-B alleles of most subjects.

About this clone itself: What it recognizes is unknown.

Input material: PBMCs. The receptor was derived from a boy between 2 and 10 years old in good health and CMV-seronegative.

As DNA, the CDR3 is TGTGCCAGCAGCCTACCGGGGGGGACAAACACTGAAGCTTTCTTT. This gives the protein CASSLPGGTNTEAFF. The chain is built from TRBV5-4 and TRBJ1-1, with a weak D call TRBD1 (6 bases). This CDR3 spans 15 amino acids. V was trimmed by 4 bases and J by 2 bases, leaving 15 bases between them. The V gene's germline CDR1 is SGHNT and CDR2 YYREEE (reference sequence).